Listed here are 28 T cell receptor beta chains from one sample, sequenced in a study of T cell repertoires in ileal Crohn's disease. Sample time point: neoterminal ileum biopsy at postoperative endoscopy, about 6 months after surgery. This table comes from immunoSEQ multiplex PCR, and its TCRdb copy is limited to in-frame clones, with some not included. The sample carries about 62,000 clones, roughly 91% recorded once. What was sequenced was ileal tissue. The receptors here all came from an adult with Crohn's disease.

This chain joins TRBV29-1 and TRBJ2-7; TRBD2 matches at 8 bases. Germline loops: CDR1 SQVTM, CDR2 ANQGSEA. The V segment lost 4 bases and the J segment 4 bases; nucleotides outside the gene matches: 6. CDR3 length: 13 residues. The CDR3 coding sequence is TGCAGCGTTGTCCGGGGGGGAGGGTACGAGCAGTACTTC. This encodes CSVVRGGGYEQYF.

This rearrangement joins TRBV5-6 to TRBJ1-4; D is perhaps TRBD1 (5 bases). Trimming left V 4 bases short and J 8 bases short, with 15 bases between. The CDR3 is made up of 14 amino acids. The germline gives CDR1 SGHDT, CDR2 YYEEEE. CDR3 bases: TGTGCCAGCAGCGCCCGGGACTTTCGGGAAAAACTGTTTTTT. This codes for CASSARDFREKLFF.

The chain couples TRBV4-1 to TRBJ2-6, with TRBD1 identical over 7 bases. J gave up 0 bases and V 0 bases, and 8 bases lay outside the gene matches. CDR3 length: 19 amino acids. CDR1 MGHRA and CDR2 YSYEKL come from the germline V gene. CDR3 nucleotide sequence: TGCGCCAGCAGCCAAGATTGGGACAGCAAAACCTCTGGGGCCAACGTCCTGACTTTC. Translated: CASSQDWDSKTSGANVLTF.

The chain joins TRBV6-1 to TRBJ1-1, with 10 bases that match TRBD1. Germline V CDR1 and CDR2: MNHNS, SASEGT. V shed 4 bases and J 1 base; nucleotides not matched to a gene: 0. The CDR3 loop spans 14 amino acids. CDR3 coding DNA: TGTGCCAGCAGTGGACAGGGGGCGAACACTGAAGCTTTCTTT. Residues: CASSGQGANTEAFF.

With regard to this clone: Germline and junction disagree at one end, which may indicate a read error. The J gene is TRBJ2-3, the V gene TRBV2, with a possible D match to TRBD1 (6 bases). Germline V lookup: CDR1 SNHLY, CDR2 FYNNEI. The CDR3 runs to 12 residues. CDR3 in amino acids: CASSGQAIMVHF. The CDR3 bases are TGTGCCAGCAGTGGACAGGCAATTATGGTGCATTTT.

In nucleotides, the CDR3 is TGCAGCGTTGGACAGAACACTGAAGCTTTCTTT. This encodes CSVGQNTEAFF. The rearrangement uses TRBV29-1 and TRBJ1-1; no definite D call. This CDR3 contains 11 residues. V was cut by 4 bases and J by 1 base, with 4 bases left in between. CDR1 and CDR2 (germline): SQVTM, ANQGSEA. The complete variable domain, with remaining parts taken from reference TRBV29-1 and TRBJ1-1, reads SAVISQKPSRDICQRGTSLTIQCQVDSQVTMMFWYRQQPGQSLTLIATANQGSEATYESGFVIDKFPISRPNLTFSTLTVSNMSPEDSSIYLCSVGQNTEAFFGQGTRLTVV.

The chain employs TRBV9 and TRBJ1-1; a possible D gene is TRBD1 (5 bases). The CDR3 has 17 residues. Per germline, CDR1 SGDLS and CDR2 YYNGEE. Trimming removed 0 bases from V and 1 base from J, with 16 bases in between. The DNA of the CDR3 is TGTGCCAGCAGCGTAGCTTTGGCTCCCGGGGGGAACACTGAAGCTTTCTTT. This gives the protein CASSVALAPGGNTEAFF.

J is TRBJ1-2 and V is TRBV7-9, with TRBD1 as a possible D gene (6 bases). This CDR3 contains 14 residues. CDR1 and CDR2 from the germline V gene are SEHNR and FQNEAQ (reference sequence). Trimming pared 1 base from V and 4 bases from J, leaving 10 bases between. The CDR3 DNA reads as TGTGCCAGCAGCTTAGAACAGGGTATCTATGGCTACACCTTC. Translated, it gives CASSLEQGIYGYTF.

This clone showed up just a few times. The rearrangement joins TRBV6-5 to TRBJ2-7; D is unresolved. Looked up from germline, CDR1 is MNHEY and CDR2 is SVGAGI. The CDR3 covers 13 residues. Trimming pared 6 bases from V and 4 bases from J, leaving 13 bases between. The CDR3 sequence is CASSINYRYEQYF. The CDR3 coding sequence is TGTGCCAGCAGCATAAACTACCGTTACGAGCAGTACTTC.

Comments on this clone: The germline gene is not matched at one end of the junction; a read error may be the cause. CDR3 sequence reads: CAWSEKDRPTF. The CDR3 DNA follows: TGTGCCTGGAGTGAAAAGGACAGGCCCACCTTT. The chain combines TRBV30 with TRBJ1-1, with 7 nucleotides matching TRBD1. The germline V gene has CDR1 GTSNPN and CDR2 SVGIG (reference sequence). The CDR3 is 11 residues long. Together with reference TRBV30 and TRBJ1-1, the CDR3 gives the full variable domain: SQTIHQWPATLVQPVGSPLSLECTVEGTSNPNLYWYRQAAGRGLQLLFYSVGIGQISSEVPQNLSASRPQDRQFILSSKKLLLSDSGFYLCAWSEKDRPTFGQGTRLTVV.

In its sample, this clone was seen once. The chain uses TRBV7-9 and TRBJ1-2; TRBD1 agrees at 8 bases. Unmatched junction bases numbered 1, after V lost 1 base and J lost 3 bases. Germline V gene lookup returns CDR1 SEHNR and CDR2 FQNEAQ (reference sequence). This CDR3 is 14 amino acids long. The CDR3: CASSLVTGDYGYTF. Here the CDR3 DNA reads TGTGCCAGCAGCTTAGTGACAGGGGACTATGGCTACACCTTC.

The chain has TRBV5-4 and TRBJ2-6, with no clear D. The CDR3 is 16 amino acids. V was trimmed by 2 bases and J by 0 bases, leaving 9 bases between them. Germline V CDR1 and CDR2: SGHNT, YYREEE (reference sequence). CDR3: CASSLSASSGANVLTF. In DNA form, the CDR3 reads TGTGCCAGCAGCTTATCCGCGAGCTCTGGGGCCAACGTCCTGACTTTC.

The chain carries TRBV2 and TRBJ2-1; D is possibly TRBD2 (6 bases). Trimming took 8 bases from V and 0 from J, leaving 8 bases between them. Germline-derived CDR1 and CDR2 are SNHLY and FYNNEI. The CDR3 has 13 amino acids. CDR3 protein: CASGGSSYNEQFF. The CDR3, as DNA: TGTGCCAGCGGGGGGAGCTCCTACAATGAGCAGTTCTTC.

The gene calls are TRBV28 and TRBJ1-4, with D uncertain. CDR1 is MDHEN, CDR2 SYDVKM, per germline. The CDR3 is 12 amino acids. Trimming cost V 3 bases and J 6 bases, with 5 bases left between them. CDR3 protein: CASSFRDEKLFF. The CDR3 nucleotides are TGTGCCAGCAGTTTCCGGGATGAAAAACTGTTTTTT.

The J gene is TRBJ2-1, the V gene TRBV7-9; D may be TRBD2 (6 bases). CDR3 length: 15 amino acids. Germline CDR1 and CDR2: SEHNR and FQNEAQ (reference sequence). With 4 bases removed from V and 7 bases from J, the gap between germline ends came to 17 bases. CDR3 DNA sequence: TGTGCCAGCAGCTCTCGACTAGAATCATGGAATGAGCAGTTCTTC. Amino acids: CASSSRLESWNEQFF.

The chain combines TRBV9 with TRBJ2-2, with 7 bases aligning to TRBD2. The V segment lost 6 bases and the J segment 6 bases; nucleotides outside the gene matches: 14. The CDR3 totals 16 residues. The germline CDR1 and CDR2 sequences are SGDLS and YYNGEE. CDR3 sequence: CASTREVSGVAGELFF. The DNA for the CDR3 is TGTGCCAGCACCCGGGAGGTGTCGGGAGTTGCCGGGGAGCTGTTTTTT.

CDR3 region: CASSLSNRGRTEAFF. The CDR3 DNA reads as TGTGCCAGCAGTTTATCAAACAGGGGGCGAACTGAAGCTTTCTTT. This rearrangement joins TRBV28 to TRBJ1-1, with 9 bases fitting TRBD1. In germline, CDR1 is MDHEN, CDR2 SYDVKM. The J segment lost 5 bases and the V segment lost 1 base, leaving 5 bases of the junction unmatched. The CDR3 contains 15 residues.

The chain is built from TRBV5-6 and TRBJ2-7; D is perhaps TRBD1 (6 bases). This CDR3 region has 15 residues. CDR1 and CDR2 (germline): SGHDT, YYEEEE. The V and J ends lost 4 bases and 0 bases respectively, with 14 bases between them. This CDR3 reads CASSARGQSSYEQYV. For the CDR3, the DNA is TGTGCCAGCAGCGCACGGGGACAAAGCTCCTACGAGCAGTACGTC.

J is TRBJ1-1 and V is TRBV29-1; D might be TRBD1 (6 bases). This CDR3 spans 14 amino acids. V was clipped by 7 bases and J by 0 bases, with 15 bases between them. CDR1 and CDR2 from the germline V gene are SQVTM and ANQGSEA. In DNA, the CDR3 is TGCAGCGCTTTAGAGGGGGGGATGAACACTGAAGCTTTCTTT. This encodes CSALEGGMNTEAFF.

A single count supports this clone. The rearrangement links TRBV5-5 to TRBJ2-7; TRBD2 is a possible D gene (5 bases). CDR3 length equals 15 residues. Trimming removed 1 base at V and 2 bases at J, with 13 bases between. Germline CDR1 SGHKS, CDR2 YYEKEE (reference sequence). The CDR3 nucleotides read TGTGCCAGCAGCTTGATGAGAGGGATCACCTACGAGCAGTACTTC. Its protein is CASSLMRGITYEQYF.

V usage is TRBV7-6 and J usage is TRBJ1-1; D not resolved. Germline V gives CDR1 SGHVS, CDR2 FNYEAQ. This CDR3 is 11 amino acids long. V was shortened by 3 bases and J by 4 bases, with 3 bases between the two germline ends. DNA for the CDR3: TGTGCCAGCAGCTTTAGCACTGAAGCTTTCTTT. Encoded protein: CASSFSTEAFF.

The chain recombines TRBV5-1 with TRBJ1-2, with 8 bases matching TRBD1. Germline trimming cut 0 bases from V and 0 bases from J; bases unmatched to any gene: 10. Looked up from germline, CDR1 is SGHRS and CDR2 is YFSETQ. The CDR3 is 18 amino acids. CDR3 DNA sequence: TGCGCCAGCAGCTTGGCCGACCTTCGACAGGGGACTAACTATGGCTACACCTTC. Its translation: CASSLADLRQGTNYGYTF.

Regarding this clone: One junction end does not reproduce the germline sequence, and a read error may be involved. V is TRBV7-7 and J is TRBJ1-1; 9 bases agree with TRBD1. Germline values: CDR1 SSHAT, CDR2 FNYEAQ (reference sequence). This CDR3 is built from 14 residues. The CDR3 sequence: CASSPLTGGSEAFF. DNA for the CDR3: TGTGCTAGCAGCCCACTGACAGGGGGGAGTGAAGCTTTCTTT.

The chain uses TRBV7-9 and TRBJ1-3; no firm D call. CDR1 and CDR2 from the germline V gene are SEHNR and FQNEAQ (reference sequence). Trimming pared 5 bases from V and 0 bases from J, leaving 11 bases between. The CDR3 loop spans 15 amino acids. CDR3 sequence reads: CASSHLPGSGNTIYF. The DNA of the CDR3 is TGTGCCAGCAGCCATCTACCCGGCTCTGGAAACACCATATATTTT.

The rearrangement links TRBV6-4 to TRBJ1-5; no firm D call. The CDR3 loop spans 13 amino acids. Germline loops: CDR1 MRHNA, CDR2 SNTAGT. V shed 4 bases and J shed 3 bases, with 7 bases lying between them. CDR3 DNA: TGTGCCAGCAGTGCGGGGTACAATCAGCCCCAGCATTTT. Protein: CASSAGYNQPQHF.

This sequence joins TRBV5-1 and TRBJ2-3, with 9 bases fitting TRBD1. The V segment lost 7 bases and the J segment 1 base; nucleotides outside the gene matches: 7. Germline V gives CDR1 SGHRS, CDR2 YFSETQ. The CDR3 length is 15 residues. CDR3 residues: CASRKQGAGTDTQYF. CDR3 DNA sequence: TGCGCCAGCCGAAAACAGGGGGCTGGCACAGATACGCAGTATTTT.

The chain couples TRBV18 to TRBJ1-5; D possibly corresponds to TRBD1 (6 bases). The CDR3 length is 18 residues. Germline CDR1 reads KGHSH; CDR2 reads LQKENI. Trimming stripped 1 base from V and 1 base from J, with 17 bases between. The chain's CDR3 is CASSPRGGQTGSNQPQHF. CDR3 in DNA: TGTGCCAGCTCACCACGGGGGGGGCAGACGGGGAGCAATCAGCCCCAGCATTTT.

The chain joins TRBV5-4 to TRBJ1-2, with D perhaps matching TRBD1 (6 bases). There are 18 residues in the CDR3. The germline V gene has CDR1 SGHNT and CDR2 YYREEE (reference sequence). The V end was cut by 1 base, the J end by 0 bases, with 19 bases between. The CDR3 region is CASSLIQGRFLPNYGYTF. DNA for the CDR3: TGTGCCAGCAGCTTGATTCAGGGGCGATTCTTACCTAACTATGGCTACACCTTC.